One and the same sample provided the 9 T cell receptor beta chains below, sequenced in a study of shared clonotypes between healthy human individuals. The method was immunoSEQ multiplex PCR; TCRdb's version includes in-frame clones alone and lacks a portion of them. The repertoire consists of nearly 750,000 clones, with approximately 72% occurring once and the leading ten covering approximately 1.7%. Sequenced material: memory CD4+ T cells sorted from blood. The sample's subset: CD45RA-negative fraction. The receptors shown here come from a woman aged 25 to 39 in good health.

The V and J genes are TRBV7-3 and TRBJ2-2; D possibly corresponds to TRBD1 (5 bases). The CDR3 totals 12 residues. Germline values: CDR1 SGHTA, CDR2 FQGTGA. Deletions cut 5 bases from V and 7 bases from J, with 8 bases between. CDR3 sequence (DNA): TGTGCCAGCAGCCCAGACAGCGGGGAGCTGTTTTTT. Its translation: CASSPDSGELFF.

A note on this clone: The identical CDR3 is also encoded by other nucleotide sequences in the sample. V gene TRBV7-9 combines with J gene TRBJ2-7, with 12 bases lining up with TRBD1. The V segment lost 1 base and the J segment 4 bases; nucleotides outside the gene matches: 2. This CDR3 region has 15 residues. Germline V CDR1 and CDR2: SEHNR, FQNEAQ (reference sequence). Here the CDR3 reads CASSLGGQGAYEQYF. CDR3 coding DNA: TGTGCCAGCAGCTTAGGGGGACAGGGGGCTTACGAGCAGTACTTC.

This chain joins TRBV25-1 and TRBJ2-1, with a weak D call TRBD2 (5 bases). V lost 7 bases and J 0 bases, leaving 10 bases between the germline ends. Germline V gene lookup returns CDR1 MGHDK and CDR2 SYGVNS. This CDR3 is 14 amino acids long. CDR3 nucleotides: TGTGCCAGCACCAGCGGTAGCTCCTACAATGAGCAGTTCTTC. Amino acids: CASTSGSSYNEQFF.

The CDR3 region is CASSFQGAPGNTIYF. In nucleotides, the CDR3 is TGTGCCAGCAGTTTCCAGGGGGCGCCTGGAAACACCATATATTTT. The chain links TRBV27 to TRBJ1-3; the match to TRBD1 covers 8 bases. This CDR3 contains 15 residues. Germline CDR1 is MNHEY and CDR2 is SMNVEV (reference sequence). V shed 3 bases and J 2 bases; nucleotides not matched to a gene: 3.

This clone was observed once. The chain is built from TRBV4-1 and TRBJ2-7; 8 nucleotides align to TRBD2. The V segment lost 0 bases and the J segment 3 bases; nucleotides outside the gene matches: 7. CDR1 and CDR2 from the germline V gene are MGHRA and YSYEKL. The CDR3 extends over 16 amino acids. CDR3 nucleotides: TGCGCCAGCAGCCAAGAGAGGGCGGGAGGTCTCTACGAGCAGTACTTC. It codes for CASSQERAGGLYEQYF.

DNA of the CDR3: TGTGCCAGCAGTTTAAAGGTGCCTGGAAACACCATATATTTT. As protein: CASSLKVPGNTIYF. The rearrangement uses TRBV28 and TRBJ1-3; D is unclear. CDR1 and CDR2 (germline): MDHEN, SYDVKM. There are 14 residues in the CDR3. Trimming took off 2 bases at V and 2 bases at J, with 7 bases between the two ends.

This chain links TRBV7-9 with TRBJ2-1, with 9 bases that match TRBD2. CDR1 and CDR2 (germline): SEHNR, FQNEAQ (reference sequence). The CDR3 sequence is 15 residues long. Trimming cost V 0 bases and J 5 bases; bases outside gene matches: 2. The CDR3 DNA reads TGTGCCAGCAGCTTAGCGGGACTAGCAGACAATGAGCAGTTCTTC. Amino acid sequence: CASSLAGLADNEQFF. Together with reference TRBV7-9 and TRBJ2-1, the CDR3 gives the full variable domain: DTGVSQNPRHKITKRGQNVTFRCDPISEHNRLYWYRQTLGQGPEFLTYFQNEAQLEKSRLLSDRFSAERPKGSFSTLEIQRTEQGDSAMYLCASSLAGLADNEQFFGPGTRLTVL.

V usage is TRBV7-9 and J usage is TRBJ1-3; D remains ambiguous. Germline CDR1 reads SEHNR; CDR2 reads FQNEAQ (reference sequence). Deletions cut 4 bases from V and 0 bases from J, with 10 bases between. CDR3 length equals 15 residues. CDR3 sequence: CASSWAGISGNTIYF. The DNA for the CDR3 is TGTGCCAGCAGCTGGGCCGGGATCTCTGGAAACACCATATATTTT.

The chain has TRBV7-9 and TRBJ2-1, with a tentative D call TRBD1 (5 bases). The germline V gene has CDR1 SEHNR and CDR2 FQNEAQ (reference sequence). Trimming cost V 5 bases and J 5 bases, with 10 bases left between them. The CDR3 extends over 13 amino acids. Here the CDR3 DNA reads TGTGCCAGCAGCCCAGGGCCCGACAATGAGCAGTTCTTC. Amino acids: CASSPGPDNEQFF.